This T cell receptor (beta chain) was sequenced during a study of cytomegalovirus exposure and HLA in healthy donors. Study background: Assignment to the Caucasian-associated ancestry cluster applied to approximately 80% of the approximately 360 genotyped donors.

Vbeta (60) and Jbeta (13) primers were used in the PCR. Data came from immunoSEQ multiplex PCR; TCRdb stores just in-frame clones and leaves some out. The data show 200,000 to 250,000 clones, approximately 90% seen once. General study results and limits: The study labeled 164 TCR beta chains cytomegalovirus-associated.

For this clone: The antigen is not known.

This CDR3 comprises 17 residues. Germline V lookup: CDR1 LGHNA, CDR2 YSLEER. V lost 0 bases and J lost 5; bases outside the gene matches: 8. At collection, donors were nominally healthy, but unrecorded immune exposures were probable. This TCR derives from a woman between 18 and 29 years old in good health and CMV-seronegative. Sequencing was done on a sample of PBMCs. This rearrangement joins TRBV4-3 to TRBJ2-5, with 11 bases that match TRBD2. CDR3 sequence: CASSQESLAGGRETQYF. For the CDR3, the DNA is TGCGCCAGCAGCCAAGAGTCCCTAGCGGGGGGCCGGGAGACCCAGTACTTC.